These 20 T cell receptor beta chains came from one sample sequenced in a study of T-cell memory formation after mild COVID-19. TCRdb re-called the 5' RACE reads with MiXCR, one entry per CDR3 protein. The data show around 90,000 distinct CDR3 sequences, over 13% seen once. The specimen sequenced was PBMCs or a T cell subset sorted from them (not recorded which). The source is a man younger than 30 who had mild COVID-19 (a few samples of this study predate the infection). Cell type and time point are not known.

This clonotype occurred a few times. The chain links TRBV6-6 to TRBJ1-1; 7 positions match TRBD1. CDR1 and CDR2 (germline): MNHNY, SVGAGI (reference sequence). The V and J ends lost 5 bases and 4 bases, in that order; junction bases with no gene match: 7. The CDR3 extends over 14 amino acids. The CDR3 loop is CASSRGQRATEAFF. CDR3 DNA sequence: TGTGCCAGCAGTCGGGGACAGCGAGCCACTGAAGCTTTCTTT.

There are a few counts of this clonotype. The chain joins TRBV10-3 to TRBJ2-7; no definite D call. The V gene's germline CDR1 is ENHRY and CDR2 SYGVKD. V was pared by 3 bases and J by 1 base, with 10 bases between. This CDR3 comprises 14 residues. The CDR3 nucleotides read TGTGCCATCAGTGACTTAAATCATTCCTACGAGCAGTACTTC. Translated: CAISDLNHSYEQYF.

This chain joins TRBV15 and TRBJ2-2, with TRBD2 identical over 9 bases. The V gene's germline CDR1 is LNHNV and CDR2 YYDKDF (reference sequence). The CDR3 contains 16 residues. The trim removed 2 bases at V and 1 base at J, leaving 2 bases unmatched. The CDR3: CATSRMTSGNTGELFF. DNA for the CDR3: TGTGCCACCAGCAGAATGACTAGCGGGAACACCGGGGAGCTGTTTTTT.

This clonotype showed up just a few times. This chain uses TRBV4-1 with TRBJ2-2; unclear D gene. V was cut by 4 bases and J by 1 base, with 7 bases left in between. The CDR3 is 14 residues long. Germline loops: CDR1 MGHRA, CDR2 YSYEKL. CDR3 region: CASSPLGNTGELFF. CDR3 DNA: TGCGCCAGCAGCCCGCTAGGGAACACCGGGGAGCTGTTTTTT.

This rearrangement joins TRBV4-1 to TRBJ2-5, with D possibly being TRBD1 (6 bases). Between the trimmed V and J ends, which lost 3 bases and 0 bases, there was a span of 11 bases. CDR1 MGHRA and CDR2 YSYEKL come from the germline V gene. This CDR3 is 15 amino acids long. The CDR3 DNA follows: TGCGCCAGCAGCCAGGGGGCTAGGTACCAAGAGACCCAGTACTTC. Its translation: CASSQGARYQETQYF.

The sample holds many counts of this clonotype. The chain couples TRBV10-1 to TRBJ2-2, with TRBD2 as a possible D gene (5 bases). This CDR3 region has 13 residues. Germline loops: CDR1 WNHNN, CDR2 SYGVQD (reference sequence). Trimming left V 3 bases short and J 3 bases short, with 5 bases between. The DNA for the CDR3 is TGCGCCAGCAGTGACGGGGACACCGGGGAGCTGTTTTTT. This sequence encodes CASSDGDTGELFF.

The table lists this clonotype with a few counts. J is TRBJ1-2 and V is TRBV6-6; perhaps TRBD1 as D (6 bases). The germline gives CDR1 MNHNY, CDR2 SVGAGI (reference sequence). The CDR3 is 16 residues long. V was pared by 6 bases and J by 1 base, with 18 bases between. CDR3 in amino acids: CASSRILQGNNYGYTF. The DNA of the CDR3 is TGTGCCAGCAGCCGAATTCTACAGGGAAATAACTATGGCTACACCTTC.

This clonotype was seen a handful of times. The rearrangement joins TRBV6-5 to TRBJ2-6; D ambiguous. CDR3 length equals 15 residues. The ends were cut back, 2 bases at V and 0 bases at J, with 5 bases in the middle. Germline CDR1 reads MNHEY; CDR2 reads SVGAGI. In DNA, the CDR3 is TGTGCCAGCAGTTACATCGACTCTGGGGCCAACGTCCTGACTTTC. Its protein product is CASSYIDSGANVLTF.

This chain uses TRBV29-1 with TRBJ2-7, with D possibly being TRBD2 (6 bases). The germline V gene encodes CDR1 SQVTM and CDR2 ANQGSEA. The germline V and J ends were trimmed by 0 bases and 7 bases, with 10 bases remaining between them. The CDR3 consists of 12 residues. CDR3 DNA sequence: TGCAGCGTTGAAGAGTCTGGGGGGGAGCAGTACGTC. Residues: CSVEESGGEQYV.

This clonotype has only a few counts. The rearrangement joins TRBV20-1 to TRBJ1-5, with a possible D match to TRBD1 (5 bases). The CDR3 has 16 residues. CDR1 and CDR2 from the germline V gene are DFQATT and SNEGSKA (reference sequence). Trimming took 0 bases from V and 2 from J, leaving 14 bases between them. The CDR3 protein is CSARETKGEGNQPQHF. The CDR3 DNA reads TGCAGTGCTAGAGAGACAAAAGGGGAGGGCAATCAGCCCCAGCATTTT.

Only a few counts were recorded for this clonotype. The chain recombines TRBV11-2 with TRBJ2-3; 8 bases are shared with TRBD1. This CDR3 has 12 amino acids. V lost 4 bases and J lost 8; bases outside the gene matches: 2. Germline V gene data show CDR1 as SGHAT and CDR2 as FQNNGV. The CDR3 DNA follows: TGTGCCAGCAGCTACGGACAGGGTACGCAGTATTTT. Its translation is CASSYGQGTQYF. Full variable domain (missing parts from reference TRBV11-2 and TRBJ2-3): EAGVAQSPRYKIIEKRQSVAFWCNPISGHATLYWYQQILGQGPKLLIQFQNNGVVDDSQLPKDRFSAERLKGVDSTLKIQPAKLEDSAVYLCASSYGQGTQYFGPGTRLTVL.

This clonotype was seen a few times. This chain uses TRBV25-1 with TRBJ1-6; no reliable D call. Germline V CDR1 and CDR2: MGHDK, SYGVNS. Deletions cut 0 bases from V and 10 bases from J, with 13 bases between. This CDR3 has 15 amino acids. The CDR3 region has the DNA TGTGCCAGCAGTGAATACGAGACACAGAACTCACCCCTCCACTTT. This encodes CASSEYETQNSPLHF. The full variable domain, with the rest looked up from reference TRBV25-1 and TRBJ1-6, is EADIYQTPRYLVIGTGKKITLECSQTMGHDKMYWYQQDPGMELHLIHYSYGVNSTEKGDLSSESTVSRIRTEHFPLTLESARPSHTSQYLCASSEYETQNSPLHFGNGTRLTVT.

The chain joins TRBV28 to TRBJ1-1; maybe TRBD1 (6 bases). V lost 2 bases and J lost 7, with 14 bases in between. There are 14 residues in the CDR3. Germline V gene sequence: CDR1 MDHEN, CDR2 SYDVKM. Written as DNA, the CDR3 is TGTGCCAGCAGTTTAAGTCGGGGGGCCGGTGAAGCTTTCTTT. Translation gives CASSLSRGAGEAFF.

This clonotype has only a few counts. V usage is TRBV7-2 and J usage is TRBJ1-5; tentatively, D is TRBD1 (5 bases). The CDR3 totals 14 residues. V was cut by 0 bases and J by 7 bases, with 10 bases left in between. The germline gives CDR1 SGHTA, CDR2 FQGNSA. Here the CDR3 DNA reads TGTGCCAGCAGCTTAGCGCTGGGGGACCAGCCCCAGCATTTT. It yields the protein CASSLALGDQPQHF.

The chain has TRBV5-6 and TRBJ2-7; a possible D gene is TRBD1 (6 bases). Per the germline V gene, CDR1 is SGHDT and CDR2 is YYEEEE. V lost 4 bases and J lost 1, with 9 bases in between. The CDR3 covers 13 residues. Here the CDR3 reads CASSPGQSYEQYV. CDR3 bases: TGTGCCAGCAGCCCCGGACAGTCCTACGAGCAGTACGTC.

This clonotype was detected ten times or more. The rearrangement joins TRBV12-3 or TRBV12-4 to TRBJ2-4, with 8 bases lining up with TRBD2. CDR3 length equals 16 residues. J lost 3 bases, V lost 5 bases, and 9 bases had no gene match. The DNA of the CDR3 is TGTGCCAGCAGTCCCGGGATCGGGGGGGACAAAAACATTCAGTACTTC. This sequence encodes CASSPGIGGDKNIQYF.

J is TRBJ1-1 and V is TRBV4-2; a possible D gene is TRBD1 (5 bases). The ends were cut back, 4 bases at V and 4 bases at J, with 10 bases in the middle. This CDR3 has 13 residues. Germline CDR1 reads LGHNA; CDR2 reads YNFKEQ. In nucleotides, the CDR3 is TGTGCCAGCAGCCGGGGGTTGGGCACTGAAGCTTTCTTT. The encoded protein is CASSRGLGTEAFF.

The chain recombines TRBV5-1 with TRBJ2-7, with no clear D. V lost 5 bases and J 5 bases, leaving 14 bases between the germline ends. Germline-derived CDR1 and CDR2 are SGHRS and YFSETQ. This CDR3 is 13 amino acids long. The CDR3 nucleotides read TGCGCCAGCAGGGAGTCCTCGGGTAACGAGCAGTACTTC. It specifies CASRESSGNEQYF.

The chain links TRBV7-9 to TRBJ2-3; 8 bases align to TRBD1. J gave up 3 bases and V 5 bases, and 13 bases lay outside the gene matches. Germline V lookup: CDR1 SEHNR, CDR2 FQNEAQ (reference sequence). This CDR3 region has 17 residues. The CDR3 protein is CASSRSPGGLVTDTQYF. The CDR3 bases are TGTGCCAGCAGCCGAAGCCCAGGGGGCCTAGTGACAGATACGCAGTATTTT.

The J gene is TRBJ2-7, the V gene TRBV7-2; D call uncertain. V lost 5 bases and J 0 bases, leaving 5 bases between the germline ends. The CDR3 spans 12 residues. CDR1 is SGHTA and CDR2 is FQGNSA in the germline V gene. CDR3: CASSLSSYEQYV. CDR3 sequence (DNA): TGTGCCAGCAGCCTCAGCTCCTACGAGCAGTACGTC.